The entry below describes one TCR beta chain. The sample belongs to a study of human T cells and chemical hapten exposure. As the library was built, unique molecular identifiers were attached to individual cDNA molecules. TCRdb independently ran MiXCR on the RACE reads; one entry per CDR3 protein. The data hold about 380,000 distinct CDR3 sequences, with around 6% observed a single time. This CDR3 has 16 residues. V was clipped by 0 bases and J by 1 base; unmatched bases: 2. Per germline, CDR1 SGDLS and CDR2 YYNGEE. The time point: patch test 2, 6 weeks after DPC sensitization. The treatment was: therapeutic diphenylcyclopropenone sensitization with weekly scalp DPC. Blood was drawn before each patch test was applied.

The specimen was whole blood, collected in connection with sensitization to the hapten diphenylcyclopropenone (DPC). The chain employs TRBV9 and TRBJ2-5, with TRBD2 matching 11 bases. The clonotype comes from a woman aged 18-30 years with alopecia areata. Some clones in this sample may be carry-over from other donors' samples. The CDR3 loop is CASSVVAGGLQETQYF. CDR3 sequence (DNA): TGTGCCAGCAGCGTAGTAGCGGGGGGGCTCCAAGAGACCCAGTACTTC.